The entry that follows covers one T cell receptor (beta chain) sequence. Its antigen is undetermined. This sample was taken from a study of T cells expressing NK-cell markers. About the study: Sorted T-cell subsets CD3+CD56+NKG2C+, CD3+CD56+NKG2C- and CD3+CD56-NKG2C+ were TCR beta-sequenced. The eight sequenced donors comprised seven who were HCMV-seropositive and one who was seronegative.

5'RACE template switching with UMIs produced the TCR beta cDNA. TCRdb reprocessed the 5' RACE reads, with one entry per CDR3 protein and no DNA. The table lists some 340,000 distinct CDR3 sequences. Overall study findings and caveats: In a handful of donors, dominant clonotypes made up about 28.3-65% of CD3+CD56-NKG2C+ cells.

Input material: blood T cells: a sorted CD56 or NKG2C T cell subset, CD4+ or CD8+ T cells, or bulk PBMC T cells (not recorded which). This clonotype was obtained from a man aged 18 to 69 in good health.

CDR3 sequence: CASSPPGGVSYEQYF. The genes are TRBV5-5 and TRBJ2-7; absent DNA, TCRdb's TRBD1 call cannot be checked. Germline V gene sequence: CDR1 SGHKS, CDR2 YYEKEE (reference sequence). This CDR3 has 15 amino acids.